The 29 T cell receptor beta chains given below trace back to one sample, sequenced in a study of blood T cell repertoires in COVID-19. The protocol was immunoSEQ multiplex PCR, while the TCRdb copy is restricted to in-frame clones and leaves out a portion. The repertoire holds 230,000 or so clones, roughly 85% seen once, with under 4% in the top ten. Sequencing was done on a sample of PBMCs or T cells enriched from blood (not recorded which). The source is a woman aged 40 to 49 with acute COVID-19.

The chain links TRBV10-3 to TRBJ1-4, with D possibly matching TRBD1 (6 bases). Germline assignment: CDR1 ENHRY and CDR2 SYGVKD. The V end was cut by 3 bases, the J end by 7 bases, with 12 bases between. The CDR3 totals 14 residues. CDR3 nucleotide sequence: TGTGCCATCAGTGACAGGGGTAGAGGTGAAAAACTGTTTTTT. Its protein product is CAISDRGRGEKLFF.

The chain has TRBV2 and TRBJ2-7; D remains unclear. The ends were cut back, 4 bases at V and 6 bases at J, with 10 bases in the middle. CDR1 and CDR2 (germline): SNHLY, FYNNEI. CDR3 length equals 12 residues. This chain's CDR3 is CASSGQFGEQYV. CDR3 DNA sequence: TGTGCCAGCAGTGGGCAATTTGGCGAGCAGTACGTC.

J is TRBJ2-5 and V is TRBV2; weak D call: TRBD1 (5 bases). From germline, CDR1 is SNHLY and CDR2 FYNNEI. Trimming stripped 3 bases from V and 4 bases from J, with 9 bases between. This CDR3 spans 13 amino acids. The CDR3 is CASSDGQGETQYF. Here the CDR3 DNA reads TGTGCCAGCAGTGATGGGCAGGGAGAGACCCAGTACTTC. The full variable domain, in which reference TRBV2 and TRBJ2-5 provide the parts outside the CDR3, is EPEVTQTPSHQVTQMGQEVILRCVPISNHLYFYWYRQILGQKVEFLVSFYNNEISEKSEIFDDQFSVERPDGSNFTLKIRSTKLEDSAMYFCASSDGQGETQYFGPGTRLLVL.

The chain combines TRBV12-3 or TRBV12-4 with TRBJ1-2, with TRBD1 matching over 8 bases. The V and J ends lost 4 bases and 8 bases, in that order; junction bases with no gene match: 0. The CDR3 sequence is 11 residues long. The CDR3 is CASSSGGGYTF. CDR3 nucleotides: TGTGCCAGCAGTTCAGGGGGCGGCTACACCTTC.

CDR3 DNA: TGTGCCACCAGCAGAGATGGTTACATCCCAAATGAAAAACTGTTTTTT. It encodes CATSRDGYIPNEKLFF. This chain joins TRBV15 and TRBJ1-4; D is unclear. Trimming removed 0 bases at V and 5 bases at J, with 13 bases between. From germline, CDR1 is LNHNV and CDR2 YYDKDF (reference sequence). The CDR3 is made up of 16 amino acids.

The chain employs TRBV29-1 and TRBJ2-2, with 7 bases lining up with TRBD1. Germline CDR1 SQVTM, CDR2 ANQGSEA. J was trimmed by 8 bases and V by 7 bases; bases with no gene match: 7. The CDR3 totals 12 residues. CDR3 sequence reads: CSAGDRAGELFF. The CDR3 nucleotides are TGCAGCGCAGGTGACAGGGCTGGGGAGCTGTTTTTT.

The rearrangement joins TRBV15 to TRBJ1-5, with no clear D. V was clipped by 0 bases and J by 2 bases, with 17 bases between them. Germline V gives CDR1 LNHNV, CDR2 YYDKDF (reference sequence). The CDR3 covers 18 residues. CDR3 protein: CATSRDVGGRVGNQPQHF. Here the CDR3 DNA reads TGTGCCACCAGCAGAGATGTAGGAGGGCGGGTGGGCAATCAGCCCCAGCATTTT.

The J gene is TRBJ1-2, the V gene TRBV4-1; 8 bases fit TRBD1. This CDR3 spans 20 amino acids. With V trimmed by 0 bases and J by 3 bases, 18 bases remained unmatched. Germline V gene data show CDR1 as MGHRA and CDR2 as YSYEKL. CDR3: CASSQDRVGAGGGGDYGYTF. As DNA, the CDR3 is TGCGCCAGCAGCCAAGATAGGGTTGGGGCAGGGGGCGGTGGGGACTATGGCTACACCTTC.

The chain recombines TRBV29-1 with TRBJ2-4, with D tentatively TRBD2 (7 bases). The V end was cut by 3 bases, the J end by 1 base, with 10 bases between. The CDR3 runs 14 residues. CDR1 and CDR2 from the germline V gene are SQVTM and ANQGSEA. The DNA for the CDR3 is TGCAGCGTTGAGGGAGGGGGGGCCAAAAACATTCAGTACTTC. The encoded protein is CSVEGGGAKNIQYF.

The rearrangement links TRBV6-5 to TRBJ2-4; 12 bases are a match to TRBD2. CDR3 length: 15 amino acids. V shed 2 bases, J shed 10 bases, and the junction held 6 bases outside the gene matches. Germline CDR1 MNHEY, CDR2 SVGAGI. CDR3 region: CASSYRTSGVGIQYF. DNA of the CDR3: TGTGCCAGCAGTTACCGGACTAGCGGGGTAGGAATTCAGTACTTC.

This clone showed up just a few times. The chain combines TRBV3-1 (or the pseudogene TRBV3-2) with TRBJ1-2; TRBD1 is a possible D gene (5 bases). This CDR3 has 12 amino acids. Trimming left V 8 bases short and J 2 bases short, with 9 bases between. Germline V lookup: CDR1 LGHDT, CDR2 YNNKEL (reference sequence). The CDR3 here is CASWGGNYGYTF. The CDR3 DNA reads TGTGCCAGCTGGGGGGGGAACTATGGCTACACCTTC.

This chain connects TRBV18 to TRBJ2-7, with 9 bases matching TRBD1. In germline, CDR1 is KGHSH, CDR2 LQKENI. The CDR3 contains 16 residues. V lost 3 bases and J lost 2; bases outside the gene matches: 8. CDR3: CASSPVFGTGTYEQYF. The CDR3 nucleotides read TGTGCCAGCTCACCCGTATTCGGGACAGGGACCTACGAGCAGTACTTC.

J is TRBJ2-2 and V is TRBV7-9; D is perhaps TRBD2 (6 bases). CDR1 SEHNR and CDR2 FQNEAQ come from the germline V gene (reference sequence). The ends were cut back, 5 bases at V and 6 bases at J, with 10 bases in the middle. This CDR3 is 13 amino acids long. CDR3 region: CASSPGGAGELFF. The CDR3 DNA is TGTGCCAGCAGCCCCGGAGGGGCCGGGGAGCTGTTTTTT.

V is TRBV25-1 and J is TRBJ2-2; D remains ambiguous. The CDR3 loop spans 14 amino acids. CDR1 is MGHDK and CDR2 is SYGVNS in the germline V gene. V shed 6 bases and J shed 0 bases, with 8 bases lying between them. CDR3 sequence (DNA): TGTGCCAGCAGCCGTGCAGCGAACACCGGGGAGCTGTTTTTT. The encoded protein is CASSRAANTGELFF.

CDR3 nucleotides: TGTGCCAGCAGGAGATCCAGCGGGGGGAACACTGAAGCTTTCTTT. Protein: CASRRSSGGNTEAFF. V is TRBV5-4 and J is TRBJ1-1, with a possible D match to TRBD1 (5 bases). V was cut by 5 bases and J by 1 base, with 15 bases left in between. The CDR3 consists of 15 residues. Germline assignment: CDR1 SGHNT and CDR2 YYREEE (reference sequence).

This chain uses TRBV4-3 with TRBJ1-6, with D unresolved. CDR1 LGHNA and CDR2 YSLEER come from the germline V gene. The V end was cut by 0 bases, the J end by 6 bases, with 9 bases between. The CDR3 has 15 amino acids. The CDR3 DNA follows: TGCGCCAGCAGCCAAGACACTAGTCCTAATTCACCCCTCCACTTT. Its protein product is CASSQDTSPNSPLHF.

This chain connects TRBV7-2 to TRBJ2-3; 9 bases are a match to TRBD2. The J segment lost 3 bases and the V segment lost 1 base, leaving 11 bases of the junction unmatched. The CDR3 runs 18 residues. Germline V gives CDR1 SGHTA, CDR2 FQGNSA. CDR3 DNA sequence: TGTGCCAGCAGCTTAGAGTTGGCGGGGGGGTTTCTGACAGATACGCAGTATTTT. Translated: CASSLELAGGFLTDTQYF. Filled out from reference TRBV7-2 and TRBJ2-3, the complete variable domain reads GAGVSQSPSNKVTEKGKDVELRCDPISGHTALYWYRQSLGQGLEFLIYFQGNSAPDKSGLPSDRFSAERTGGSVSTLTIQRTQQEDSAVYLCASSLELAGGFLTDTQYFGPGTRLTVL.

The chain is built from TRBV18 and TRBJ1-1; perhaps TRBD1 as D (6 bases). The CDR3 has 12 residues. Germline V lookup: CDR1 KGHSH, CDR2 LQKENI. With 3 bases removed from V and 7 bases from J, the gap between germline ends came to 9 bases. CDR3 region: CASSPTRGEAFF. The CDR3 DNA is TGTGCCAGCTCACCCACCAGGGGTGAAGCTTTCTTT.

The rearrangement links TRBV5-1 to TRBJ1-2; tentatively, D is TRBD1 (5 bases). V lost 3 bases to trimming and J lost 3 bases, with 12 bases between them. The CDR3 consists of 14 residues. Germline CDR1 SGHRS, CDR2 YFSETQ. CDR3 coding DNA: TGCGCCAGCAGCTACTCGGGGGGACACTATGGCTACACCTTC. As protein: CASSYSGGHYGYTF.

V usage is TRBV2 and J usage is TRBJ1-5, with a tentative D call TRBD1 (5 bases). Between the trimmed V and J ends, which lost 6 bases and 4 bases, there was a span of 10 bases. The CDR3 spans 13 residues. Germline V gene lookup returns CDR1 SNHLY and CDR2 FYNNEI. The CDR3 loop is CASRRDGNQPQHF. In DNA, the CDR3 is TGTGCCAGCAGGCGGGACGGAAATCAGCCCCAGCATTTT.

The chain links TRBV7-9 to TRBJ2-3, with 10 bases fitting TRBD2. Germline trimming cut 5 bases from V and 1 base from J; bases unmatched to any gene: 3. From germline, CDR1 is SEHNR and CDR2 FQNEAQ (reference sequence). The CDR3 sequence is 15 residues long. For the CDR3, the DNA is TGTGCCAGCAGCCTTCTAGCGGGGGGCACAGATACGCAGTATTTT. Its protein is CASSLLAGGTDTQYF.

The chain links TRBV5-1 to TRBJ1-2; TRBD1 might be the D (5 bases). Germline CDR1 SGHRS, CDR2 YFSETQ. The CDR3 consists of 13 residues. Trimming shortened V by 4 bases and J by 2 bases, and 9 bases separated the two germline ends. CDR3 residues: CASSETANYGYTF. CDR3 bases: TGCGCCAGCAGCGAGACAGCCAACTATGGCTACACCTTC. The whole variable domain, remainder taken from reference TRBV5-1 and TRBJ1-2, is KAGVTQTPRYLIKTRGQQVTLSCSPISGHRSVSWYQQTPGQGLQFLFEYFSETQRNKGNFPGRFSGRQFSNSRSEMNVSTLELGDSALYLCASSETANYGYTFGSGTRLTVV.

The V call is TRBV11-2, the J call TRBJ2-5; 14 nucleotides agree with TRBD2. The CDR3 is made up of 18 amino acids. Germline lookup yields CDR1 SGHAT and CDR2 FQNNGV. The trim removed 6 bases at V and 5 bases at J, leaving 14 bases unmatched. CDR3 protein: CASRNPGLAGVLRETQYF. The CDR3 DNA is TGTGCCAGCAGAAATCCGGGACTAGCGGGGGTCCTCAGGGAGACCCAGTACTTC. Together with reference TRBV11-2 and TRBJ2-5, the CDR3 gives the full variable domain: EAGVAQSPRYKIIEKRQSVAFWCNPISGHATLYWYQQILGQGPKLLIQFQNNGVVDDSQLPKDRFSAERLKGVDSTLKIQPAKLEDSAVYLCASRNPGLAGVLRETQYFGPGTRLLVL.

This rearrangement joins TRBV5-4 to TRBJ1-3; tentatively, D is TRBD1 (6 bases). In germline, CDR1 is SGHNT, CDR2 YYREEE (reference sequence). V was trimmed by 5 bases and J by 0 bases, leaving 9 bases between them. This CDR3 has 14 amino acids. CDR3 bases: TGTGCCAGCAGTCTGGACAGCTCTGGAAACACCATATATTTT. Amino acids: CASSLDSSGNTIYF. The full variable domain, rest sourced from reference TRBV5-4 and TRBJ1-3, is ETGVTQSPTHLIKTRGQQVTLRCSSQSGHNTVSWYQQALGQGPQFIFQYYREEENGRGNFPPRFSGLQFPNYSSELNVNALELDDSALYLCASSLDSSGNTIYFGEGSWLTVV.

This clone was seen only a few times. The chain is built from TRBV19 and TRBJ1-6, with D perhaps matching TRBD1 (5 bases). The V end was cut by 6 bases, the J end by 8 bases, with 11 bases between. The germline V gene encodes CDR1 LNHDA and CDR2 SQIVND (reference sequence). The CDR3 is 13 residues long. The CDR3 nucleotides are TGTGCCAGTAGGGACAAGGTGGATTCACCCCTCCACTTT. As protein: CASRDKVDSPLHF.

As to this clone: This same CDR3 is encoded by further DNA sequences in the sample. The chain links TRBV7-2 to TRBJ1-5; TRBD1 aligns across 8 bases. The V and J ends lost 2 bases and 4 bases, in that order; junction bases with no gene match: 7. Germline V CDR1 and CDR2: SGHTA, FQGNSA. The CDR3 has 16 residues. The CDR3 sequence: CASSLLPGQGNQPQHF. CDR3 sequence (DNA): TGTGCCAGCAGCTTACTTCCTGGACAGGGAAATCAGCCCCAGCATTTT.

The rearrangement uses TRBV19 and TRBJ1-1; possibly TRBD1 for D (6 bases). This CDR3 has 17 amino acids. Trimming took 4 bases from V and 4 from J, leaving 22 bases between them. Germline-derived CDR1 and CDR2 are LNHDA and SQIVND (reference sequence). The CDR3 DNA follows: TGTGCCAGTAGTACTATTACCCTGACAGGTTCGGTCACTGAAGCTTTCTTT. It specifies CASSTITLTGSVTEAFF.

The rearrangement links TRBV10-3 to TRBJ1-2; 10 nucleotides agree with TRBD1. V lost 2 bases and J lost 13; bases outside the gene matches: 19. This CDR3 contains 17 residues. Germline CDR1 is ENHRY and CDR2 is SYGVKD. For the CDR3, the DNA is TGTGCCATCAGTGAGGTAGGAGACGTCAGGACGGGACAGGGGCTCACCTTC. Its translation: CAISEVGDVRTGQGLTF.

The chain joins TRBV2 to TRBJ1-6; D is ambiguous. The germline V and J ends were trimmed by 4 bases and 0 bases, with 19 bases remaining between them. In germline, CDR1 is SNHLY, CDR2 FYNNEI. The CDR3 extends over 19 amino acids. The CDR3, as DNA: TGTGCCAGCAGTGCGATAGTGGCAGTTGCTAGCTCCTATAATTCACCCCTCCACTTT. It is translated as CASSAIVAVASSYNSPLHF.